What follows describes a single TCR beta chain. These data are taken from a study of blood T cell repertoires in COVID-19. Study information: T cells, B-cell-depleted T cells, or PBMCs provided the cDNA or gDNA that served as material.

Clones were sequenced by immunoSEQ multiplex PCR, and TCRdb holds only the in-frame ones, with some missing. The sample shows 65,000 to 90,000 clones, approximately 89% of them seen only once. Trimming left V 4 bases short and J 8 bases short, with 11 bases between. CDR1 and CDR2 from the germline V gene are SNHLY and FYNNEI. This CDR3 contains 13 residues. This receptor was identified in a man aged 80 or over with acute or convalescent COVID-19. The specimen sequenced was peripheral blood. V is TRBV2 and J is TRBJ1-4; unclear D gene. CDR3 sequence (DNA): TGTGCCAGCAGTGGACAAACGGGGGAAAAACTGTTTTTT. Encoded protein: CASSGQTGEKLFF.